A single sample gave rise to the 3 T cell receptor beta chains below, sequenced in a study of T cell repertoires in cytomegalovirus infection (dated by TCRdb to the late 2010s). Taken with the paper, the label for treatment or condition translates to: in vitro stimulation with specific CMV peptide epitopes to enrich CMV-specific T cells. No cognate antigen is known for these TCRs. The instrument was an Illumina HiSeq 1500. The public reads were reanalyzed by TCRdb: fastp trimming at Q25, MiXCR alignment, in-frame beta chains only. Each entry is one CDR3 protein sequence, shown with its most common DNA and genes. Present in this sample are 900,000 to 950,000 distinct CDR3 sequences, about a third of which were seen just once. The top ten constitute roughly 13% of the sample. Sequenced material: cultured CD8+ T cells from PBMCs, taken from culture after CMV antigen stimulation. The receptor source for this set is a human donor in good health (CMV status not recorded). Some clones in this sample may be carry-over from other donors' samples.

This clonotype was observed many times. This sequence joins TRBV7-8 and TRBJ2-2; D is unresolved. The CDR3 sequence is 12 residues long. Trimming removed 4 bases from V and 2 bases from J, with 2 bases in between. Germline V gives CDR1 SGHVS, CDR2 FQNEAQ. CDR3 region: CASSYNTGELFF. The CDR3 DNA reads TGTGCCAGCAGCTATAACACCGGGGAGCTGTTTTTT.

This clonotype was recorded a few times. The CDR3 nucleotides read TGTGCCAGCAGCCATCCCCAGGGGATAGAATTTTACAATGAGCAGTTCTTC. Its protein is CASSHPQGIEFYNEQFF. The genes are TRBV7-9 and TRBJ2-1; possible D gene TRBD1, 6 bases. The CDR3 loop spans 17 amino acids. Germline V gene data show CDR1 as SEHNR and CDR2 as FQNEAQ (reference sequence). V lost 5 bases and J lost 4, with 21 bases in between.

This clonotype turned up a few times. The chain uses TRBV6-2 or TRBV6-3 and TRBJ1-1; no clear D gene. Germline V gene lookup returns CDR1 MNHEY and CDR2 SVGEGT. V was cut by 0 bases and J by 3 bases, with 17 bases left in between. The CDR3 sequence is 17 residues long. The CDR3, as DNA: TGTGCCAGCAGTTACTCGAAAATGACGGGGTTTGACACTGAAGCTTTCTTT. This encodes CASSYSKMTGFDTEAFF.